This T cell receptor (beta chain) was observed in a study of T cell responses to AZD1222 COVID-19 vaccine listed by TCRdb under 2021. As for the study more broadly: TCR sequencing was performed for approximately 240 trial participants, of whom around 210 were given two doses of AZD1222 and some 25 were given two doses of MenACWY control vaccine. Trial participants were enrolled into age subgroups of 18-55, 56-69 and 70-plus years, which contained 148, 28 and 57 TCR-sequenced participants, respectively. Beyond this particular receptor, the publication reports: Conclusions about previously exposed vaccinees are limited because only a handful of AZD1222 recipients were SARS-CoV-2 seropositive at baseline. Epitopes outside the regions mutated in the B.1.351 and B.1.1.7 variants were reportedly recognized by nearly half of the unique spike-specific TCRs. A significant rise in spike-specific TCR breadth and depth was observed after two AZD1222 doses relative to day 0 and relative to MenACWY recipients. CD4 TCRs associated with the vaccine covered the entire spike protein, and the dominant responses were in regions 160-218 and 743-854. In the small 56-69-year group, the increase in depth fell short of significance, most likely because of low power. No day 14 peak-response samples were available, so repertoires were characterized only after the peak T cell response. Participants were mostly white British and included more females than males, and it was suggested by the authors that clonal diversity may have been underestimated.

The sample's time point label is to be understood as: about 28 days (+/-7) after the second vaccine dose. What this sample's treatment or condition label stands for: meningococcal conjugate vaccine given as trial control. Vaccinee samples came from UK trials COV001 and COV002, including a single-blind randomized controlled phase 2/3 trial of AZD1222 (ChAdOx1 nCoV-19) in healthy adults. For TCRbeta chain sequencing, PBMC samples from trial participants were taken at day 0 and at day 28 after the second dose. V loses 4 bases, J loses 0 bases, and the germline ends lie 13 bases apart. From its cysteine to its phenylalanine, the CDR3 spans 16 amino acids. Only CDR3 DNA is held: 48 bases, read in frame from base 1. CDR1 LNHDA and CDR2 SQIVND are derived from the germline V gene (reference sequence). This clone was detected only a few times. This receptor's antigen is unknown. No base quality values were provided; no much bigger clone lies one nucleotide off.

The CDR3 regions of human TCRbeta chains were analyzed by immunosequencing. The original pipeline was this. TCRs in the repertoires were compared against a reference library of SARS-CoV-2-specific TCRs that had been generated with the MIRA antigen-specificity platform. Breadth meant the fraction of unique TCRs that were SARS-CoV-2-associated, whereas depth meant the fraction of total T cells that were SARS-CoV-2-associated. Using the MIRA data, every spike-specific TCR was mapped to the spike region that the TCR reacted to and assigned to either a CD4 or a CD8 class. Log10-transformed breadth and depth values were compared by one-way ANOVA with Sidak's multiple comparisons tests. TCRdb holds this immuneACCESS table with in-frame rearrangements only. Some clones are missing; in checked studies, unresolved V genes explain under half, and the rest has no known cause. That table is the source of V, J and clone size, and D and trimming were worked out from the DNA. Across this sample there are 35,000 to 50,000 clones, with roughly 78% seen only once. Less than 25% of the sample is taken by the ten largest.

The receptor comes from an adult who received the MenACWY meningococcal vaccine as a control. Sequencing was performed on peripheral blood, taken 28 days after the second dose of the MenACWY control vaccine. This receptor chain uses TRBV19 and TRBJ2-4; TRBD2 could be the D gene, as 6 bases match. The DNA is as follows: TGTGCCAGTAGTAGTCCCAGGGACTCAGCCAAAAACATTCAGTACTTC. Translated, this is CASSSPRDSAKNIQYF.